The source of this TCR beta chain is a study of T cell responses to AZD1222 COVID-19 vaccine. Points from the study as a whole: Donor demographics were predominantly white British with a female majority; clonal diversity may be underestimated.

Comment on this clone: Its antigen is unknown.

Using immunoSEQ multiplex PCR, the repertoire was profiled, and TCRdb retains in-frame clones only, with some absent. Found here are about 160,000 clones, around 94% of them singletons; the top ten hold around 0.96%. Germline values: CDR1 SGDLS, CDR2 YYNGEE. The V gene end was trimmed by 3 bases and the J gene end by 5 bases; junction bases not matched to a gene: 7. This CDR3 contains 16 residues. The material sequenced was peripheral blood, taken on day 0 of AZD1222 vaccination. The chain combines TRBV9 with TRBJ1-4; TRBD1 agrees at 10 bases. The receptor was derived from an adult in good health. The CDR3 spells CASSGGLGQGNEKLFF. The CDR3 DNA follows: TGTGCCAGCAGCGGGGGGCTGGGACAGGGGAATGAAAAACTGTTTTTT.